The 22 T cell receptor beta chains in this list originate from one sample, sequenced in a study of T cells in narcolepsy (dated by TCRdb to the late 2010s). Preparation of the library involved the immunoSEQ multiplex PCR assay. The table comes from immuneACCESS by way of TCRdb, which keeps in-frame sequences with V and J called. Part of the clones is missing from these tables; in studies checked, under half for an unresolved V gene and the rest for unknown reasons. For this sample the table gives 32,000 or so clones, of which about 83% were detected only once. About 0.84% of the sample goes to the ten largest clones. The material sequenced was CD45RA- memory CD4+ T cells from PBMCs. The intended sense of this specimen's cell subset or site label: memory T cells sorted ex vivo from peripheral blood. The receptors stem from a human donor with narcolepsy.

This clone appeared a few times. This chain connects TRBV5-5 to TRBJ2-5; 8 bases line up with TRBD1. Losses at the gene ends were 3 bases for V and 2 bases for J; bases not matched to a gene: 3. The CDR3 runs 14 residues. Germline lookup yields CDR1 SGHKS and CDR2 YYEKEE (reference sequence). The DNA of the CDR3 is TGTGCCAGCAGCTCCGACAGGGGACAAGAGACCCAGTACTTC. Amino acids: CASSSDRGQETQYF.

The CDR3 is CASSPSGGETQYF. The CDR3 region has the DNA TGTGCCAGCAGCCCGTCGGGAGGAGAGACCCAGTACTTC. The chain links TRBV14 to TRBJ2-5; TRBD2 agrees at 7 bases. The V gene end was trimmed by 4 bases and the J gene end by 4 bases; junction bases not matched to a gene: 3. The V gene's germline CDR1 is SGHDN and CDR2 FVKESK. This CDR3 has 13 residues.

This clone came up once. V and J are TRBV5-6 and TRBJ1-1; weak D call: TRBD1 (5 bases). The CDR3 consists of 15 residues. Trimming pared 4 bases from V and 0 bases from J, leaving 13 bases between. Germline V gene data show CDR1 as SGHDT and CDR2 as YYEEEE. CDR3 coding DNA: TGTGCCAGCAGCCCATCGGGGACCTTGAACACTGAAGCTTTCTTT. The encoded protein is CASSPSGTLNTEAFF.

The chain joins TRBV4-3 to TRBJ2-3; D perhaps matches TRBD2 (5 bases). Germline V lookup: CDR1 LGHNA, CDR2 YSLEER. The CDR3 consists of 15 residues. The germline V and J ends were trimmed by 1 base and 6 bases, with 14 bases remaining between them. The CDR3 sequence: CASSQGADLWDTQYF. The CDR3 DNA reads as TGCGCCAGCAGCCAAGGAGCGGACCTATGGGATACGCAGTATTTT.

The V and J genes are TRBV14 and TRBJ2-1, with TRBD1 matching over 10 bases. Trimming at V came to 4 bases and at J to 8 bases, leaving 14 bases not matched to a gene. The CDR3 length is 17 residues. CDR1 SGHDN and CDR2 FVKESK come from the germline V gene. In DNA form, the CDR3 reads TGTGCCAGCAGCCCCATACCGGGACAGGGGTTGTTGCATGAGCAGTTCTTC. Amino acids: CASSPIPGQGLLHEQFF.

This sequence joins TRBV5-6 and TRBJ1-2, with a possible D match to TRBD1 (6 bases). The V end lost 5 bases, the J end lost 2 bases, and 13 bases lay between the germline ends. Germline V CDR1 and CDR2: SGHDT, YYEEEE. The CDR3 is 14 residues long. The CDR3: CASRGRGENYGYTF. The CDR3 coding sequence is TGTGCCAGCAGGGGTAGGGGGGAAAACTATGGCTACACCTTC. Complete variable domain (other parts from reference TRBV5-6 and TRBJ1-2): DAGVTQSPTHLIKTRGQQVTLRCSPKSGHDTVSWYQQALGQGPQFIFQYYEEEERQRGNFPDRFSGHQFPNYSSELNVNALLLGDSALYLCASRGRGENYGYTFGSGTRLTVV.

This clone was seen a single time. The V gene is TRBV28, the J gene TRBJ1-5; 8 nucleotides match TRBD1. Trimming removed 8 bases from V and 0 bases from J; junction bases left unmatched: 6. Germline assignment: CDR1 MDHEN and CDR2 SYDVKM. The CDR3 spans 15 residues. This CDR3 is CASETGVFSNQPQHF. CDR3 nucleotides: TGTGCCAGCGAGACAGGGGTTTTTAGCAATCAGCCCCAGCATTTT.

The chain recombines TRBV2 with TRBJ1-5, with 8 bases that match TRBD1. CDR3 size: 14 residues. Germline V gene data show CDR1 as SNHLY and CDR2 as FYNNEI. The V and J ends lost 7 bases and 5 bases, in that order; junction bases with no gene match: 7. For the CDR3, the DNA is TGTGCCAGCACATGGACAGGGACGGATCAGCCCCAGCATTTT. Protein: CASTWTGTDQPQHF.

This sequence joins TRBV5-4 and TRBJ2-3; 7 bases map to TRBD1. Per germline, CDR1 SGHNT and CDR2 YYREEE (reference sequence). The CDR3 has 15 amino acids. V was clipped by 0 bases and J by 1 base; unmatched bases: 2. For the CDR3, the DNA is TGTGCCAGCAGCTTGGCCGGGACAGGCACAGATACGCAGTATTTT. This encodes CASSLAGTGTDTQYF.

This chain joins TRBV7-3 and TRBJ2-2; 7 bases map to TRBD1. This CDR3 contains 17 residues. J was trimmed by 4 bases and V by 5 bases; bases with no gene match: 13. The germline gives CDR1 SGHTA, CDR2 FQGTGA. In DNA form, the CDR3 reads TGTGCCAGCAGCCCCAACTCCGCGACAGGGACCACCGGGGAGCTGTTTTTT. This encodes CASSPNSATGTTGELFF.

The chain carries TRBV18 and TRBJ2-5; TRBD1 agrees at 8 bases. CDR3 size: 17 residues. After removal of 1 base from V and 7 bases from J, the junction contained 14 bases not matched to a gene. Germline V gene lookup returns CDR1 KGHSH and CDR2 LQKENI. The CDR3 spells CASSPRDRQRATGTQYF. Written as DNA, the CDR3 is TGTGCCAGCTCACCACGGGACAGGCAAAGGGCCACAGGGACCCAGTACTTC.

Written as DNA, the CDR3 is TGTGCCAGCACCCCGGGGCAGGGAGATTACTATGGCTACACCTTC. This sequence encodes CASTPGQGDYYGYTF. The chain joins TRBV7-2 to TRBJ1-2, with D maybe TRBD1 (5 bases). CDR1 SGHTA and CDR2 FQGNSA come from the germline V gene. This CDR3 is built from 15 residues. V dropped 7 bases and J dropped 3 bases, with 18 bases sitting between them. Looking up the rest from reference TRBV7-2 and TRBJ1-2 gives the full variable domain: GAGVSQSPSNKVTEKGKDVELRCDPISGHTALYWYRQSLGQGLEFLIYFQGNSAPDKSGLPSDRFSAERTGGSVSTLTIQRTQQEDSAVYLCASTPGQGDYYGYTFGSGTRLTVV.

The V and J genes are TRBV4-2 and TRBJ1-3; possible D gene TRBD1, 5 bases. V dropped 0 bases and J dropped 4 bases, with 13 bases sitting between them. This CDR3 region has 16 residues. Germline CDR1 reads LGHNA; CDR2 reads YNFKEQ. The CDR3 DNA sequence: TGTGCCAGCAGCCAAGACAAAGGGGCGGGAGGAAACACCATATATTTT. It yields the protein CASSQDKGAGGNTIYF.

This chain links TRBV30 with TRBJ1-4, with a weak D call TRBD1 (6 bases). CDR3 length: 15 residues. V lost 5 bases and J lost 0, with 13 bases in between. The germline V gene encodes CDR1 GTSNPN and CDR2 SVGIG (reference sequence). The CDR3 sequence is CAWGTRGPTNEKLFF. As DNA, the CDR3 is TGTGCCTGGGGCACCAGGGGTCCAACTAATGAAAAACTGTTTTTT.

The sample holds a few counts of this clone. This rearrangement joins TRBV6-5 to TRBJ2-3; 7 positions agree with TRBD2. From germline, CDR1 is MNHEY and CDR2 SVGAGI. With V trimmed by 2 bases and J by 2 bases, 7 bases remained unmatched. The CDR3 totals 16 residues. CDR3 amino acids: CASSYGGGRLTDTQYF. CDR3 in DNA: TGTGCCAGCAGTTACGGGGGGGGGAGACTCACAGATACGCAGTATTTT.

The V call is TRBV7-9, the J call TRBJ1-1; D remains ambiguous. V was trimmed by 3 bases and J by 2 bases, leaving 7 bases between them. CDR3 length: 13 amino acids. Germline V gene lookup returns CDR1 SEHNR and CDR2 FQNEAQ (reference sequence). CDR3 residues: CASSFSVNTEAFF. The CDR3 bases are TGTGCCAGCAGCTTCTCAGTAAACACTGAAGCTTTCTTT.

This rearrangement joins TRBV4-3 to TRBJ2-2; a possible D gene is TRBD1 (7 bases). Per the germline V gene, CDR1 is LGHNA and CDR2 is YSLEER. CDR3 length: 19 amino acids. V was trimmed by 0 bases and J by 4 bases, leaving 21 bases between them. DNA of the CDR3: TGCGCCAGCAGCCAAGAGTGGGGGGCAGGGGGTTCTTTCACCGGGGAGCTGTTTTTT. Encoded protein: CASSQEWGAGGSFTGELFF.

The chain joins TRBV5-5 to TRBJ2-7; 10 bases agree with TRBD1. The V gene's germline CDR1 is SGHKS and CDR2 YYEKEE (reference sequence). The CDR3 loop spans 14 amino acids. J lost 6 bases, V lost 2 bases, and 5 bases had no gene match. CDR3 DNA sequence: TGTGCCAGCAGCTTTCAGACAGGGGGCTCCGAGCAGTACTTC. Its translation: CASSFQTGGSEQYF.

This rearrangement joins TRBV6-5 to TRBJ2-7, with 8 positions matching TRBD2. The CDR3 has 15 amino acids. CDR1 MNHEY and CDR2 SVGAGI come from the germline V gene. V dropped 2 bases and J dropped 3; count of bases not matched to a gene: 6. CDR3 DNA: TGTGCCAGCAGTTACCGGGGGGGGTCCCTCTACGAGCAGTACTTC. This translates into CASSYRGGSLYEQYF.

This chain links TRBV27 with TRBJ2-2; D not resolved. The CDR3 spans 13 residues. V lost 2 bases and J lost 2, with 3 bases in between. CDR1 MNHEY and CDR2 SMNVEV come from the germline V gene (reference sequence). CDR3 region: CASSLGNTGELFF. The CDR3 DNA reads TGTGCCAGCAGTTTAGGCAACACCGGGGAGCTGTTTTTT.

The chain joins TRBV7-3 to TRBJ1-6, with TRBD1 identical over 7 bases. V lost 7 bases to trimming and J lost 9 bases; unmatched junction nucleotides: 9. Per the germline V gene, CDR1 is SGHTA and CDR2 is FQGTGA. This CDR3 comprises 14 residues. The CDR3 protein is CASTQGLKSSPLHF. The DNA of the CDR3 is TGTGCCAGCACACAGGGGCTGAAGAGTTCACCCCTCCACTTT.

This clone has a single count. This chain joins TRBV2 and TRBJ2-2, with 15 bases identical to TRBD2. This CDR3 contains 19 residues. Germline V gene sequence: CDR1 SNHLY, CDR2 FYNNEI. V shed 7 bases, J shed 0 bases, and the junction held 9 bases outside the gene matches. CDR3 region: CASITPGLAGGPNTGELFF. The CDR3 DNA reads TGTGCCAGCATCACTCCCGGACTAGCGGGGGGGCCGAACACCGGGGAGCTGTTTTTT.